This TCR beta chain was identified in a study of CD8 T cells in Susac syndrome (dated by TCRdb to between 2018 and 2021). For the study in its entirety: The study used repertoire sequencing to test whether antigen drove CD8+ T cell activation and differentiation in Susac syndrome.

The CDR3 numbers 16 residues from cysteine through phenylalanine. Of the read, only the CDR3 DNA is kept; its 48 bases are in frame from base 1. The germline V gene encodes CDR1 LNHNV and CDR2 YYDKDF (reference sequence). V ends up 0 bases short and J 4 bases short, with an unmatched junction base count of 3. What the authors observed across the whole study: The study acknowledged that relatively few individuals were included in the TCR sequencing and HLA analysis.

Peripheral blood CD8+ and CD4+ T cells from healthy donors, Susac syndrome patients and multiple sclerosis patients were profiled using high-throughput TCR beta sequencing. The healthy donors served as controls matched for age and sex. Bulk CD8+ and CD4+ T cells were purified by magnetic negative isolation, whereas CD8+ TEMRA cells were enriched by FACS. Blood was drawn into EDTA tubes, processed within 24 hours, and PBMCs were isolated by density gradient centrifugation. PBMCs intended for TCR sequencing were cryopreserved in liquid nitrogen and thawed later in a water bath at 37 degrees C. Purity of sorted or isolated CD4+, CD8+ and CD8+ TEMRA cells was at least 90%. Worth noting for this clonotype: The antigen this receptor binds is unknown. The sample holds no much larger clone one base away, and base qualities are not on file.

RNA was extracted with the RNeasy kit and about 0.45 to 1 ug was reverse transcribed using random hexamers. The immunoSEQ multiplex PCR assay, covering 54 Vbeta and 13 Jbeta segments, was used to amplify TCR beta CDR3 regions. Bias from PCR amplification was corrected by using a synthetic template baseline for primer optimization and for computational correction. Per the authors' processing: Only productive sequences were kept, with reads annotated to V, D and J genes according to IMGT and analyzed in immunoSEQ Analyzer. Clonality was computed as one minus Shannon entropy normalized by log2 of the number of productive unique sequences. For each patient and control, public and private clones were evaluated among the 100 most prevalent clones. Susac-specific clones were defined as absent from healthy and MS cohorts, roughly 1,100 published viral clones and other ImmuneACCESS disease sequences. TCRdb's own reprocessing of the public reads used fastp at Q25 and MiXCR and kept productive beta chains. Each CDR3 protein appears once, grouped with its most common genes and DNA. None of the V and J calls come from the authors' own analysis; TCRdb made them. Across this sample there are about 200,000 distinct CDR3 sequences, with roughly 95% seen only once. The ten largest clones represent around 0.1% of the sample.

Sample: CD4+ T cells from PBMCs. The TCR was taken from a human donor in good health. The sequence joins TRBV15 to TRBJ2-2; TRBD2 fits 9 bases in the junction. The CDR3 corresponds to CATSRDGTSLTGELFF. The nucleotide sequence is TGTGCCACCAGCAGAGATGGGACTAGCCTCACCGGGGAGCTGTTTTTT.